The sequence of this T cell receptor beta chain was determined in a study of cytomegalovirus exposure and HLA in healthy donors. Study observations and caveats: TRBV6-2, TRBV6-3 and some other V segments were excluded as indistinguishable. Analysis was carried out at a later point, and it linked a missense DCLRE1C variant to TCR beta V- and J-gene trimming. The study carried out a later analysis of TCR beta sequences. It associated 16,951 of them with specific HLA alleles at a false discovery rate of 0.05.

V lost 5 bases and J 7 bases, leaving 18 bases between the germline ends. Germline loops: CDR1 LNHDA, CDR2 SQIVND (reference sequence). The CDR3 totals 15 residues. Note on this clone: The antigen is not known.

PCR was performed using 60 Vbeta and 13 Jbeta primers. TCRdb keeps only in-frame clones here, not all; method: immunoSEQ multiplex PCR. Of around 150,000 clones listed, about 85% are singletons. The CMV serostatus of this donor went unrecorded. Sequencing used PBMCs. J is TRBJ2-1 and V is TRBV19; maybe TRBD1 (6 bases). The source is a human donor in good health. CDR3 in DNA: TGTGCCAGTAGTCTCCGGGACACCCCTGGGAATGAGCAGTTCTTC. Translated, it gives CASSLRDTPGNEQFF.